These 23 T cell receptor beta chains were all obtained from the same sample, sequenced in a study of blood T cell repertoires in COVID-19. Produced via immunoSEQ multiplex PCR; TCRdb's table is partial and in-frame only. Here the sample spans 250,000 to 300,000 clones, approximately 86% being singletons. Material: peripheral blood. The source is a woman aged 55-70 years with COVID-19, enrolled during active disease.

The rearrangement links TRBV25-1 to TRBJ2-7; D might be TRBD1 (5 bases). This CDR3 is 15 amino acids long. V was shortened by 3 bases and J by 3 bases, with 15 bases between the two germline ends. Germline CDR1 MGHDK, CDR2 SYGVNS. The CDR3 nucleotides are TGTGCCAGCAGTGACAGGGTTTTAGGGGTCTACGAGCAGTACTTC. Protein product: CASSDRVLGVYEQYF.

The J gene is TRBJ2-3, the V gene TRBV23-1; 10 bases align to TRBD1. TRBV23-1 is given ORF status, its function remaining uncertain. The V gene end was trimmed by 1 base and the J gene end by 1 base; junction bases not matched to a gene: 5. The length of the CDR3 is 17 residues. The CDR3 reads CASSQFRDRGGTDTQYF. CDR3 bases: TGCGCCAGCAGTCAATTCCGGGACAGGGGAGGCACAGATACGCAGTATTTT.

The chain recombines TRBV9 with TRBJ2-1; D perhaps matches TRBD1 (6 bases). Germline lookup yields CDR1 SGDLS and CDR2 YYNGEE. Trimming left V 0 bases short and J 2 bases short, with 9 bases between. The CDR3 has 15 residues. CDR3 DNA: TGTGCCAGCAGCGTAGGGGACAATGCCTACAATGAGCAGTTCTTC. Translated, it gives CASSVGDNAYNEQFF.

The chain's CDR3 is CASSSTRGTEAFF. CDR3 sequence (DNA): TGTGCCAGCAGCTCGACACGGGGCACTGAAGCTTTCTTT. The V call is TRBV7-3, the J call TRBJ1-1; D is uncertain. V lost 4 bases and J lost 4, with 10 bases in between. Per germline, CDR1 SGHTA and CDR2 FQGTGA. The CDR3 has 13 residues. The full variable domain, rest sourced from reference TRBV7-3 and TRBJ1-1, is GAGVSQTPSNKVTEKGKYVELRCDPISGHTALYWYRQSLGQGPEFLIYFQGTGAADDSGLPNDRFFAVRPEGSVSTLKIQRTERGDSAVYLCASSSTRGTEAFFGQGTRLTVV.

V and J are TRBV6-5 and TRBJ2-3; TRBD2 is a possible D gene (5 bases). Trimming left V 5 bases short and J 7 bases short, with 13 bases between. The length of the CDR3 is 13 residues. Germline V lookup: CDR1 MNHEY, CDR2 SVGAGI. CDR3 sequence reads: CASSPGPGNTQYF. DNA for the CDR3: TGTGCCAGCAGTCCCGGACCCGGGAATACGCAGTATTTT.

The CDR3 loop reads CASSLRGSGLAYEQYF. The CDR3 DNA reads TGTGCCAGCAGCCTCAGGGGGTCGGGACTCGCCTACGAGCAGTACTTC. The chain links TRBV5-4 to TRBJ2-7; the D gene is possibly TRBD1 (7 bases). Germline CDR1 and CDR2: SGHNT and YYREEE (reference sequence). This CDR3 is 16 amino acids long. Trimming pared 4 bases from V and 2 bases from J, leaving 19 bases between.

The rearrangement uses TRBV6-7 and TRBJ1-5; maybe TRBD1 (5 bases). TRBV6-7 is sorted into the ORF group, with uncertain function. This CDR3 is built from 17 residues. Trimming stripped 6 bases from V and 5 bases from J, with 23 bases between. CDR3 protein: CASRLALGEGHYQPQHF. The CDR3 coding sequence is TGTGCCAGCAGGCTCGCTCTAGGGGAGGGGCATTATCAGCCCCAGCATTTT.

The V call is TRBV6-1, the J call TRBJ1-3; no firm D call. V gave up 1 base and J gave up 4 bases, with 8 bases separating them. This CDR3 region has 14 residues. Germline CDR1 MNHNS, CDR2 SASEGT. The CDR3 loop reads CASSEGHQGNTIYF. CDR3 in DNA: TGTGCCAGCAGTGAAGGACACCAAGGAAACACCATATATTTT.

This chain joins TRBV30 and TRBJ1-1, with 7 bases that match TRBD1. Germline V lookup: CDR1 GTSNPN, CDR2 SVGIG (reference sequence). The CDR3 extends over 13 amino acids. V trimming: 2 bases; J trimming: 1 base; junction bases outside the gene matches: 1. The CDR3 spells CAWSPGGNTEAFF. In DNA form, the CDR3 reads TGTGCCTGGAGTCCAGGGGGGAACACTGAAGCTTTCTTT.

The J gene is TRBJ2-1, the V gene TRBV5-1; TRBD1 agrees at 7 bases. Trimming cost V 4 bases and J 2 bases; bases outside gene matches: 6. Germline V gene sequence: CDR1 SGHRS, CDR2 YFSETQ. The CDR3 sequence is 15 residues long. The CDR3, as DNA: TGCGCCAGCAGCATCGACAGGGCCCCCTACAATGAGCAGTTCTTC. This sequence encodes CASSIDRAPYNEQFF. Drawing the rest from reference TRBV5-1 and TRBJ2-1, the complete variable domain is KAGVTQTPRYLIKTRGQQVTLSCSPISGHRSVSWYQQTPGQGLQFLFEYFSETQRNKGNFPGRFSGRQFSNSRSEMNVSTLELGDSALYLCASSIDRAPYNEQFFGPGTRLTVL.

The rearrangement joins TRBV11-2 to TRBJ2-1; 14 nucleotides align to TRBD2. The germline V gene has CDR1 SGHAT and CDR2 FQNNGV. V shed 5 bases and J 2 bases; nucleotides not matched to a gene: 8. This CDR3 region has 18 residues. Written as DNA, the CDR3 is TGTGCCAGCAGCATACGGACTAGCGGGAGGTTCACCTACAATGAGCAGTTCTTC. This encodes CASSIRTSGRFTYNEQFF.

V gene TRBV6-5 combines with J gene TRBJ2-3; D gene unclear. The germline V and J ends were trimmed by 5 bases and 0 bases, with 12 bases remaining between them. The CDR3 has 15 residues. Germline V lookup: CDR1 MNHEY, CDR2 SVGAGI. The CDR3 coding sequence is TGTGCCAGCAGTCTTGACACGCTAAGCACAGATACGCAGTATTTT. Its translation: CASSLDTLSTDTQYF.

CDR3 protein: CASSLSANTEAFF. For the CDR3, the DNA is TGTGCCAGCAGTTTATCGGCGAACACTGAAGCTTTCTTT. The chain is built from TRBV27 and TRBJ1-1, with D hard to call. CDR1 and CDR2 from the germline V gene are MNHEY and SMNVEV (reference sequence). With 0 bases removed from V and 1 base from J, the gap between germline ends came to 3 bases. CDR3 length equals 13 residues.

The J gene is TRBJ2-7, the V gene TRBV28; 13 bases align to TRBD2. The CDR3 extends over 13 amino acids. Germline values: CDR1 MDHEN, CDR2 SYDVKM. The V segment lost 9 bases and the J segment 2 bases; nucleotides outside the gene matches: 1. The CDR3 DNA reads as TGTGCCAGTGGGACTAGCGGGACCTACGAGCAGTACTTC. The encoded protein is CASGTSGTYEQYF.

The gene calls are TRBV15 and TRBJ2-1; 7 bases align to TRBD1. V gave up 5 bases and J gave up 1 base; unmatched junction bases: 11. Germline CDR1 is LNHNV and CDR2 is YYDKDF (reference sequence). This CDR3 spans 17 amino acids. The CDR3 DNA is TGTGCCACCAGCTTCCCCAGGAACAGGGGTTCCTACAATGAGCAGTTCTTC. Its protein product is CATSFPRNRGSYNEQFF. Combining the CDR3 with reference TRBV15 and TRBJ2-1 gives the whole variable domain DAMVIQNPRYQVTQFGKPVTLSCSQTLNHNVMYWYQQKSSQAPKLLFHYYDKDFNNEADTPDNFQSRRPNTSFCFLDIRSPGLGDTAMYLCATSFPRNRGSYNEQFFGPGTRLTVL.

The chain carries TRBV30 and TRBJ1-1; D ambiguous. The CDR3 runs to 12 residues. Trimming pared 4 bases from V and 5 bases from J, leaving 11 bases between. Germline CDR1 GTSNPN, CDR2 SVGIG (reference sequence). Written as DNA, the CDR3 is TGTGCCTGGAATCGCGAGGGAACTGAAGCTTTCTTT. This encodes CAWNREGTEAFF.

The CDR3 here is CASSLGGRVNTDTQYF. CDR3 coding DNA: TGTGCCAGCAGCTTGGGGGGCAGGGTTAACACAGATACGCAGTATTTT. The chain uses TRBV5-5 and TRBJ2-3; weak D call: TRBD1 (5 bases). Per the germline V gene, CDR1 is SGHKS and CDR2 is YYEKEE (reference sequence). The CDR3 consists of 16 residues. V lost 0 bases, J lost 2 bases, and 13 bases lay in between. Supplemented by reference TRBV5-5 and TRBJ2-3, the full variable domain reads DAGVTQSPTHLIKTRGQQVTLRCSPISGHKSVSWYQQVLGQGPQFIFQYYEKEERGRGNFPDRFSARQFPNYSSELNVNALLLGDSALYLCASSLGGRVNTDTQYFGPGTRLTVL.

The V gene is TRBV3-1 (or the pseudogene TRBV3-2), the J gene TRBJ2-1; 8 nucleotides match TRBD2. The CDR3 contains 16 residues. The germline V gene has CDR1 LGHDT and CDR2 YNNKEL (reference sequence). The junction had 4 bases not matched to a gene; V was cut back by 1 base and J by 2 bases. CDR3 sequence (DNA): TGTGCCAGCAGCCAAGGAGCAGCGGGGGCCTACAATGAGCAGTTCTTC. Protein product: CASSQGAAGAYNEQFF.

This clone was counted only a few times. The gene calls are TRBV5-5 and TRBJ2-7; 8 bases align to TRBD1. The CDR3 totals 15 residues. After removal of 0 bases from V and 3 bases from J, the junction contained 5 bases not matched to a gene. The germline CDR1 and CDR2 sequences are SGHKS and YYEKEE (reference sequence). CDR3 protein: CASSLEDRDYYEQYF. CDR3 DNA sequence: TGTGCCAGCAGCTTGGAGGACAGGGATTACTACGAGCAGTACTTC. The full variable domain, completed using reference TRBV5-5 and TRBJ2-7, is DAGVTQSPTHLIKTRGQQVTLRCSPISGHKSVSWYQQVLGQGPQFIFQYYEKEERGRGNFPDRFSARQFPNYSSELNVNALLLGDSALYLCASSLEDRDYYEQYFGPGTRLTVT.

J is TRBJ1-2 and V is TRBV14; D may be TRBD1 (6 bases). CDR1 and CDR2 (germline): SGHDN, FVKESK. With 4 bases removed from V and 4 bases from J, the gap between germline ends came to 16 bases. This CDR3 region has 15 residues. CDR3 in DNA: TGTGCCAGCAGCCGTCTGGGGGGGCAAGGCTATGGCTACACCTTC. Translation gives CASSRLGGQGYGYTF.

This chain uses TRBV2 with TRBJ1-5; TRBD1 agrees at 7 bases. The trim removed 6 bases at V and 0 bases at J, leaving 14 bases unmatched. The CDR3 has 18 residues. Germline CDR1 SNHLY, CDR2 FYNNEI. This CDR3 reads CASSARPGTAYSNQPQHF. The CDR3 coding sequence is TGTGCCAGCAGCGCAAGACCCGGGACAGCTTATAGCAATCAGCCCCAGCATTTT.

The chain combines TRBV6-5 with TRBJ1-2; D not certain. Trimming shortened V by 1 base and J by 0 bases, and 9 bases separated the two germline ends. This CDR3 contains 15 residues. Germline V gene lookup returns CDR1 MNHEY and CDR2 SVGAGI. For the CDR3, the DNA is TGTGCCAGCAGTTACTATGGCAGATCTAACTATGGCTACACCTTC. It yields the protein CASSYYGRSNYGYTF.

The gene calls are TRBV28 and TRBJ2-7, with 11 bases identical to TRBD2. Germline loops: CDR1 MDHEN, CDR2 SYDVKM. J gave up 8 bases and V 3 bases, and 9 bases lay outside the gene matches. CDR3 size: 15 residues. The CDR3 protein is CASSFSLAGAHQQYF. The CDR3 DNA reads TGTGCCAGCAGTTTTTCACTAGCGGGAGCGCACCAGCAGTACTTC.